The clone carrying this T cell receptor (beta chain) has ten or more counts. This sample stems from a study of T cells in Graves' hyperthyroidism and ophthalmopathy. RNA transcripts yielded amplified TCR beta CDR3 regions. HTBI primers were employed in a first-round RT-PCR of the TCR CDR3. TCRdb reanalysed the multiplex PCR reads using MiXCR and keeps one entry per CDR3 protein. This table has about 550,000 distinct CDR3 sequences, less than 25% appearing once. The trim removed 3 bases at V and 2 bases at J, leaving 6 bases unmatched. The CDR3 runs to 15 residues. Germline V lookup: CDR1 ENHRY, CDR2 SYGVKD.

The TCR was taken from a young man with Graves' hyperthyroidism. J is TRBJ2-7 and V is TRBV10-3, with 8 bases that match TRBD1. The sample was blood. The CDR3 sequence is CAISDWTGTTYEQYF. The DNA for the CDR3 is TGTGCCATCAGTGATTGGACAGGGACCACCTACGAGCAGTACTTC.